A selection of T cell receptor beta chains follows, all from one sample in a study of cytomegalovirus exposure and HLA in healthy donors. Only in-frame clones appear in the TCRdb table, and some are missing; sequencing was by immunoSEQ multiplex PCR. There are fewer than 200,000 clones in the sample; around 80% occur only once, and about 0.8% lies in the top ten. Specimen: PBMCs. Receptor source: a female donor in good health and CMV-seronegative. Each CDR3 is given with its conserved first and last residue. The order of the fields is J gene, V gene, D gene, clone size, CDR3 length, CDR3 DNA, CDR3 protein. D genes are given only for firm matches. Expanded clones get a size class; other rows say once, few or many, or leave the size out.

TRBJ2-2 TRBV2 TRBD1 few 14 TGTGCCAGCAGAGCCGGGACAGACACCGGGGAGCTGTTTTTT CASRAGTDTGELFF
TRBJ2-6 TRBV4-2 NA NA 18 TGTGCCAGCAGTCCTGCGCAGGGTGATTCCTCTGGGGCCAACGTCCTGACTTTC CASSPAQGDSSGANVLTF
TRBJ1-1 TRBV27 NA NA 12 TGTGCCAGCAGTCACTCGAACACTGAAGCTTTCTTT CASSHSNTEAFF
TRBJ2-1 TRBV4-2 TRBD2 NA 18 TGTGCCAGCAGGGGTGAGGGACTAGCGGAAAGCTCCTACAATGAGCAGTTCTTC CASRGEGLAESSYNEQFF
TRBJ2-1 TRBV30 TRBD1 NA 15 TGTGCCTGGGGTGTGACAAGGGGGCTAAGGAATGAGCAGTTCTTC CAWGVTRGLRNEQFF
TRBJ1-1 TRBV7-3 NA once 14 TGTGCCAGCAGCTTAGTGAAGGGAGGGACTGAAGCTTTCTTT CASSLVKGGTEAFF
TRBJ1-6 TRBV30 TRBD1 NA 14 TGTGCCTGGAGTTTGGGGACAGTCGGTTCACCCCTCCACTTT CAWSLGTVGSPLHF
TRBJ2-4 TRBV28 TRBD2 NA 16 TGTGCCAGCACCTCGCCCGGGCAGCGGGAGAGGACCATTCAGTACTTC CASTSPGQRERTIQYF
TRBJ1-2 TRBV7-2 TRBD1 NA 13 TGTGCCAGCAGTTGGACAGGGGTTGGAGGCTACACCTTC CASSWTGVGGYTF
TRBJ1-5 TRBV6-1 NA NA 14 TGTGCCAGCAGTGTTAGGGGCGGCAATCAGCCCCAGCATTTT CASSVRGGNQPQHF
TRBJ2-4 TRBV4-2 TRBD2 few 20 TGTGCCAGCAGCCAAGATAGTAGTACTAGCGGGGGTGTAGCCAAAAACAGTCAGTACTTC CASSQDSSTSGGVAKNSQYF
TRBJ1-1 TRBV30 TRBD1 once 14 TGTGCCTGGACCCCGACAGGGCTGAACACTGAAGCTTTCTTT CAWTPTGLNTEAFF
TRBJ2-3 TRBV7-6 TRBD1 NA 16 TGTGCCAGCAGCAAAGGGGACAGGGGGACAGCAGATACGCAGTATTTT CASSKGDRGTADTQYF
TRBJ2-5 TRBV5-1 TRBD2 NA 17 TGCGCCAGCAGCTTGGAACTAGCGGGGGGGATTAAAGAGACCCAGTACTTC CASSLELAGGIKETQYF
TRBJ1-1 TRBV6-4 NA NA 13 TGTGCCAGCAGTGCGACTACGAACACTGAAGCTTTCTTT CASSATTNTEAFF
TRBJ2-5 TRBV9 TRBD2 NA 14 TGTGCCAGCAGCGTGAGCGGGGGGAAAGAGACCCAGTACTTC CASSVSGGKETQYF
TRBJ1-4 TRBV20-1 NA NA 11 TGCAGCTCCTACTCCAATGAAAAACTGTTTTTT CSSYSNEKLFF
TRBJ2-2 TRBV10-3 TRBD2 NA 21 TGTGCCATCAGTGAGTCTGGGACTAGCGGGTCCCCCGTCTCTGGCACCGGGGAGCTGTTTTTT CAISESGTSGSPVSGTGELFF
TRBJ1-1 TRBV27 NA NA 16 TGTGCCAGCAGTTTATCCATGACAGTATTAAACACTGAAGCTTTCTTT CASSLSMTVLNTEAFF
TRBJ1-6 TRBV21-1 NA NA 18 TGTGCCAGCACCTGTGGGGGGCGGGGGAAAAACTATAATTCACCCCTCCACTTT CASTCGGRGKNYNSPLHF
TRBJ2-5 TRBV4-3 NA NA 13 TGCGCCAGCAGCCAAGATGAGAAGGAGACCCAGTACTTC CASSQDEKETQYF
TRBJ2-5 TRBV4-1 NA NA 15 TGCGCCAGCAGCGACAGGACAGAAAAGCAAGAGACCCAGTACTTC CASSDRTEKQETQYF
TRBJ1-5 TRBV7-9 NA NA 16 TGTGCCAGCAGCTTAGGGGTGAGGTCAAGCAATCAGCCCCAGCATTTT CASSLGVRSSNQPQHF
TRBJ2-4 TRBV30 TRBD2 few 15 TGTGCCTGGAGTGTCTCTAGCGGGGCCAAAAACATTCAGTACTTC CAWSVSSGAKNIQYF
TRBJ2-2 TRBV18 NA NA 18 TGTGCCAGCTCACCGAACGCCGGGGGTTGGGTAAACACCGGGGAGCTGTTTTTT CASSPNAGGWVNTGELFF
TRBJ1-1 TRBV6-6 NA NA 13 TGTGCCAGCAGAGAGGGCCGGGGGACTGAAGCTTTCTTT CASREGRGTEAFF
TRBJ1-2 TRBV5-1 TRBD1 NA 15 TGCGCCAGCAGCCCCTCCCGGACAGGGAACTATGGCTACACCTTC CASSPSRTGNYGYTF
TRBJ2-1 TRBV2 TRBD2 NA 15 TGTGCCAGCAGTAAAACTAGCGGGAGTTTTGGTGAGCAGTTCTTC CASSKTSGSFGEQFF
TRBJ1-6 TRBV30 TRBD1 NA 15 TGTGCCTGGCAGACCGGGACAGGGGGTTTTTCACCCCTCCACTTT CAWQTGTGGFSPLHF
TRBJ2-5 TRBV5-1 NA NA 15 TGCGCCAGCAGCGTGGACAGAAAGGCCCAAGAGACCCAGTACTTC CASSVDRKAQETQYF
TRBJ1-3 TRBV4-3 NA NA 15 TGCGCCAGCAGCCAAGATACTGCCTCTGGAAACACCATATATTTT CASSQDTASGNTIYF